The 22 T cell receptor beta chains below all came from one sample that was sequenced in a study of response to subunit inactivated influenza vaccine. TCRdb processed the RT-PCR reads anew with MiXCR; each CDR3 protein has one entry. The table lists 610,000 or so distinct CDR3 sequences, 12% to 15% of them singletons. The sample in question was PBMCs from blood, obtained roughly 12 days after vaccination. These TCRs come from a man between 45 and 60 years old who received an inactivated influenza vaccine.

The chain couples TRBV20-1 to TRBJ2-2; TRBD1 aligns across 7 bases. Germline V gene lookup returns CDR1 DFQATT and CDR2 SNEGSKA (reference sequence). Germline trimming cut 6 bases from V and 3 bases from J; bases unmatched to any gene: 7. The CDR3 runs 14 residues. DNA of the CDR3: TGCAGTGCAACTGACAGGGTGGACACCGGGGAGCTGTTTTTT. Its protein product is CSATDRVDTGELFF.

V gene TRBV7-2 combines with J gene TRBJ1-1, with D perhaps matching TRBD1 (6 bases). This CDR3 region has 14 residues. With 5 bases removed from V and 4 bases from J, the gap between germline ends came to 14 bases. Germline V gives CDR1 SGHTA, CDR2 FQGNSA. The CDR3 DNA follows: TGTGCCAGCAGCAACAGGGCGGGGGGCACTGAAGCTTTCTTT. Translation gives CASSNRAGGTEAFF.

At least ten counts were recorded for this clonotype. CDR3: CASSLSRTRNNSPLHF. CDR3 nucleotides: TGTGCCAGCAGCTTATCAAGGACACGGAATAATTCACCCCTCCACTTT. V usage is TRBV7-2 and J usage is TRBJ1-6; TRBD1 might be the D (5 bases). Trimming removed 2 bases from V and 5 bases from J, with 13 bases in between. The CDR3 spans 16 residues. The germline V gene has CDR1 SGHTA and CDR2 FQGNSA.

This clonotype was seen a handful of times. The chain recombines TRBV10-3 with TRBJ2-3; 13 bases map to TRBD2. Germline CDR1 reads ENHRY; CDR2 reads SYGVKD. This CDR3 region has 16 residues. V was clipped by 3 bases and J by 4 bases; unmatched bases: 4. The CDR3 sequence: CAISDWTSGSADTQYF. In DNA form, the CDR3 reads TGTGCCATCAGTGACTGGACTAGCGGGAGCGCAGATACGCAGTATTTT.

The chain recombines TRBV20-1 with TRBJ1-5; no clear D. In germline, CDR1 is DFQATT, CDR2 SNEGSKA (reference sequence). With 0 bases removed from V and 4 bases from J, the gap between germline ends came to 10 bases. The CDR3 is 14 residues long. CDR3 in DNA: TGCAGTGCTAGAGATGGCGCACGGAATCAGCCCCAGCATTTT. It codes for CSARDGARNQPQHF.

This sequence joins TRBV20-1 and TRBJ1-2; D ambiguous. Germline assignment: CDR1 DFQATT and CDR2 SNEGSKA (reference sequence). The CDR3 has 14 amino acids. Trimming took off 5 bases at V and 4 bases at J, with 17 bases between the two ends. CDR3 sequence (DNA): TGCAGTGCTCCAGCGGTCGCAGGAGGCTATGGCTACACCTTC. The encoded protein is CSAPAVAGGYGYTF.

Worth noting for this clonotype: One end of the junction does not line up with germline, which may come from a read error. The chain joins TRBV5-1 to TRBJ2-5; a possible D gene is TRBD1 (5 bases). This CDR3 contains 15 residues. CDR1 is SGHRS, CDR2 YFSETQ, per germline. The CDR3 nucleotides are TGCGCCAGCTGGGGCTTCTCTAGGGGAAAAGAGAACCAGTACTTC. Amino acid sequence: CASWGFSRGKENQYF.

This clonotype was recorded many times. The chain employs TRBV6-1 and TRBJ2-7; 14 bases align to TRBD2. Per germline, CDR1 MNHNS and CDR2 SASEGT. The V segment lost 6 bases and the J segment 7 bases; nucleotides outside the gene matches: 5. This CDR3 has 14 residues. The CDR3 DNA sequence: TGTGCCAGCAGCCGACTAGCGGGAGGGCGTGAGCAGTACTTC. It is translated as CASSRLAGGREQYF.

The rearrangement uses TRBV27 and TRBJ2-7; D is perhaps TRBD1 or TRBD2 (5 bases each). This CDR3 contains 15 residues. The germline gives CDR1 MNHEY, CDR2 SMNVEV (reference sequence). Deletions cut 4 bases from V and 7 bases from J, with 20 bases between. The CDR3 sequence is CASSWGRFGTAEQYF. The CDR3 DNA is TGTGCCAGCAGTTGGGGGAGATTTGGGACCGCTGAGCAGTACTTC.

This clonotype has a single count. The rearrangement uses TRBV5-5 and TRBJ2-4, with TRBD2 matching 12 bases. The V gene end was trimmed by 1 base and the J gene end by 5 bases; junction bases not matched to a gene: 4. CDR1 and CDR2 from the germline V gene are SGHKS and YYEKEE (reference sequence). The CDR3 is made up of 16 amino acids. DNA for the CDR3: TGTGCCAGCAGCTTGCGACTAGCGGGAGTTCAAAACATTCAGTACTTC. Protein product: CASSLRLAGVQNIQYF.

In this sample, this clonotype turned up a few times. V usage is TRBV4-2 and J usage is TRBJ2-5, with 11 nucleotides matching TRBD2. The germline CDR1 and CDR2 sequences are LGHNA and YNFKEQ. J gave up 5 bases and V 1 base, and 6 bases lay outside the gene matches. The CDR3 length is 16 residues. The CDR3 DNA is TGTGCCAGCAGCCAAGGACTAGCGGGGCCCCGGGAGACCCAGTACTTC. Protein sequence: CASSQGLAGPRETQYF.

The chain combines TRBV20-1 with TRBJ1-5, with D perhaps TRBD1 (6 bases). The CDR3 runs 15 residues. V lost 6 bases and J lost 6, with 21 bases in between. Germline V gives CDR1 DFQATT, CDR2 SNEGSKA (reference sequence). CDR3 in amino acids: CSAQPLTGAAQPQHF. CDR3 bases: TGCAGTGCACAACCTCTCACGGGGGCGGCTCAGCCCCAGCATTTT.

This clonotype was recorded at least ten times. CDR3 DNA: TGTGCCAGCAGTGCCAACCTACCGGGACTAGCGGCCGGACGGGTAGATACGCAGTATTTT. Protein product: CASSANLPGLAAGRVDTQYF. The chain has TRBV28 and TRBJ2-3; 11 bases match TRBD2. V shed 5 bases and J 5 bases; nucleotides not matched to a gene: 21. This CDR3 contains 20 residues. Germline V gives CDR1 MDHEN, CDR2 SYDVKM.

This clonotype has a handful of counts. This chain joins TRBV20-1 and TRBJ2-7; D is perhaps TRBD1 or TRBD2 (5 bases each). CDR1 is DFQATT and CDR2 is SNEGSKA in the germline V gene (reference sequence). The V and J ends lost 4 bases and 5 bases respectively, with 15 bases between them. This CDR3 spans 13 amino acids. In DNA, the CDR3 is TGCAGTGCTAACTGGGACGCCGCTAACGAGCAGTACTTC. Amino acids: CSANWDAANEQYF.

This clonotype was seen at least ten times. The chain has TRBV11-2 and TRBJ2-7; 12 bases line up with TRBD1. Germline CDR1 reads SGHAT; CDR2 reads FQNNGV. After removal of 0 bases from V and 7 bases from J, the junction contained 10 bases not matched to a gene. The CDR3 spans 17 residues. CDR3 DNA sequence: TGTGCCAGCAGCTTAGAATCCGGGACAGGGGGCCGAGGGGAGCAGTACTTC. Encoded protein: CASSLESGTGGRGEQYF.

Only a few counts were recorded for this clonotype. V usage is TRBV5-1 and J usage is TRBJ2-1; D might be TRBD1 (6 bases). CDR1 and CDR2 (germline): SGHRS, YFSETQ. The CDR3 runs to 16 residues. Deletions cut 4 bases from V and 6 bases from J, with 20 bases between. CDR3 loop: CASSHPASTGTNEQFF. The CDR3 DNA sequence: TGCGCCAGCAGCCACCCCGCTTCGACAGGCACCAATGAGCAGTTCTTC.

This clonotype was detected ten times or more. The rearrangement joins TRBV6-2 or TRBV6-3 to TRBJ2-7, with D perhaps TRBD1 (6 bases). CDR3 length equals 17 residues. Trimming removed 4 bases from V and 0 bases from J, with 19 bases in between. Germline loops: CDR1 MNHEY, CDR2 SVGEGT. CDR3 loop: CASSSGPGQTISYEQYF. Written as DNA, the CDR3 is TGTGCCAGCAGTTCCGGACCGGGACAAACTATCTCCTACGAGCAGTACTTC.

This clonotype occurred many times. CDR3 protein: CASSYPKGSAYNEQFF. DNA for the CDR3: TGTGCCAGCAGTTACCCCAAAGGGTCGGCATACAATGAGCAGTTCTTC. The chain combines TRBV6-2 or TRBV6-3 with TRBJ2-1; no definite D call. CDR1 is MNHEY, CDR2 SVGEGT, per germline. This CDR3 contains 16 residues. V lost 2 bases, J lost 4 bases, and 15 bases lay in between.

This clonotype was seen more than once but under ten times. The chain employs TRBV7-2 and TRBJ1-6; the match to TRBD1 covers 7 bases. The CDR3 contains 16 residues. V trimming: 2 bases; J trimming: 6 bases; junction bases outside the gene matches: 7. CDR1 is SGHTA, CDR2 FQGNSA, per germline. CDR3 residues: CASSLRPGGTNSPLHF. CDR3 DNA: TGTGCCAGCAGCTTACGTCCAGGGGGTACTAATTCACCCCTCCACTTT.

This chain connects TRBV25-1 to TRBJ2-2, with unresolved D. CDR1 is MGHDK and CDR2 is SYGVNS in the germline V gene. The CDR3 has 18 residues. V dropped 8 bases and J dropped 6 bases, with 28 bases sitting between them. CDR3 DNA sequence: TGTGCCAGCGGCCATGGGGTCTTGAACTCCCGAATGGCCGGGGAGCTGTTTTTT. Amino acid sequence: CASGHGVLNSRMAGELFF.

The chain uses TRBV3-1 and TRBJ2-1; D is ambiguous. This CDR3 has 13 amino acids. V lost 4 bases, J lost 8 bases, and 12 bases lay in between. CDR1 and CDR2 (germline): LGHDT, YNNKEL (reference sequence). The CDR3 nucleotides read TGTGCCAGCAGCCCGACGGCAGGCGATGAGCAGTTCTTC. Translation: CASSPTAGDEQFF.

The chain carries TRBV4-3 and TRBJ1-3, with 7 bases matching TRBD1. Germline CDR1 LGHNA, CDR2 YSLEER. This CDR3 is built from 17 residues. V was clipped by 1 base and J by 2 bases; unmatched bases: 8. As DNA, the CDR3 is TGCGCCAGCAGCCAAGGAACGGCGGGGACAGCTGGAAACACCATATATTTT. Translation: CASSQGTAGTAGNTIYF.